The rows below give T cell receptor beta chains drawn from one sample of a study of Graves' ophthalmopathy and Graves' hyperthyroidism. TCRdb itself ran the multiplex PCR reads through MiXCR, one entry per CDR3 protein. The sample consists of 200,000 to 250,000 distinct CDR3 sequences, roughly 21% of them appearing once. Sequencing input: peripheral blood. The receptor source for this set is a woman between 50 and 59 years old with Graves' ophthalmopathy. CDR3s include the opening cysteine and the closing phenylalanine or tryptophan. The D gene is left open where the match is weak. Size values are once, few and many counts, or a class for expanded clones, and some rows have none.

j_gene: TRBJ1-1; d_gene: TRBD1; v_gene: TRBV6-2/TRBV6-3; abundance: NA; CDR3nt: TGTGCCAGCAACTTTGGACAGGGGGGCACTGAAGCTTTCTTT; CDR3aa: CASNFGQGGTEAFF
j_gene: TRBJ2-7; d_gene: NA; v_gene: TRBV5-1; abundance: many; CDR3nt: TGCGCCAGCAGCTTGGCTCTGGGCTCCTCCTACGAGCAGTACTTC; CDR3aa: CASSLALGSSYEQYF
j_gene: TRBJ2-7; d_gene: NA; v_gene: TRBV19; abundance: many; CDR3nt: TGTGCCAGTACAGCGCCCAGCTCCTACGAGCAGTACTTC; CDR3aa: CASTAPSSYEQYF
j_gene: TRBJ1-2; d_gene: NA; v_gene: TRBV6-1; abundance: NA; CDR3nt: TGTGCCAGCCTCCCGGGAATGAGCGGCTACACCTTC; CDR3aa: CASLPGMSGYTF
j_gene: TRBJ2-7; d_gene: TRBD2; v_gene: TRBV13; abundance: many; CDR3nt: TGTGCCAGCAGCCTAAGGACTAGCGGGAACTCCTACGAGCAGTACTTC; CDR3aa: CASSLRTSGNSYEQYF
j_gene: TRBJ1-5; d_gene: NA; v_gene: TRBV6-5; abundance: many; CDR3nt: TGTGCCAGCAGTTTGGCTGGGGGGCAGGGGCAGCCCCAGCATTTT; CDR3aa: CASSLAGGQGQPQHF
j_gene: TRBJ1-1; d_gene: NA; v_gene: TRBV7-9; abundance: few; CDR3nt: TGTGCCAGCAGCCGCCGAGGATCGGGGAACACTGAAGCTTTCTTT; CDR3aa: CASSRRGSGNTEAFF
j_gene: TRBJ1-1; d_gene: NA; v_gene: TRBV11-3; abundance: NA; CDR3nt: TGTGCCAGCAGCTTAGAGAGGACTGAAGCTTTCTTT; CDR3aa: CASSLERTEAFF
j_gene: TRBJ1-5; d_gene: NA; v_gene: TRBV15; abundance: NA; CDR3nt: TGTGCCACCAGCGCCCGAGGTTTGGGAGTCGGCAATCAGCCCCAGCATTTT; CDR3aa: CATSARGLGVGNQPQHF
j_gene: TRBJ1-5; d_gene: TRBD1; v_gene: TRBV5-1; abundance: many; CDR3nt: TGCGCCAGCAGCTTGTACAGGGGGGAAAATCAGCCCCAGCATTTT; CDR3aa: CASSLYRGENQPQHF
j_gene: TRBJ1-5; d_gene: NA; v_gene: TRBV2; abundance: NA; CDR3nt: TGTGCCACCGCGTCAGAGGTAGATCAGCCCCAGCATTTT; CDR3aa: CATASEVDQPQHF
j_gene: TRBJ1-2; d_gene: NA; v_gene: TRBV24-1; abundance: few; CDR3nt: TGTGCCACCAGTGAATCTTTCCTTAACTATGGCTACACCTTC; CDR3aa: CATSESFLNYGYTF
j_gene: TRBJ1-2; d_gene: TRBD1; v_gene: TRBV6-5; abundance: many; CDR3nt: TGTGCCAGCAGGTACCAGGGGGCGCCGGACTATGGCTACACCTTC; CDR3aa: CASRYQGAPDYGYTF
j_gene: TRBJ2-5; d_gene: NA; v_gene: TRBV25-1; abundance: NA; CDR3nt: TGTGCCAGCAGTGAATTAACCCAACAGGGTACAGACTACGGGCAGTACTTC; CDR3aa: CASSELTQQGTDYGQYF
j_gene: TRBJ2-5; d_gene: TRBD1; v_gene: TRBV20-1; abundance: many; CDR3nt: TGCAGTGCTACGGGACAGGGGGGAGAACAAGAGACCCAGTACTTC; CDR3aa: CSATGQGGEQETQYF
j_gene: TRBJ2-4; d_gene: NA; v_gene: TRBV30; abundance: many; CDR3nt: TGTGCCTGGGGAGGGTTAGCGGAGGCCAAAAACATTCAGTACTTC; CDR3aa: CAWGGLAEAKNIQYF
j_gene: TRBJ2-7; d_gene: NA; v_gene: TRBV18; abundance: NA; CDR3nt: TGTGCCAGCTCATTGGGTGGGGCATTCTACGAGCAGTACTTC; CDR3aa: CASSLGGAFYEQYF
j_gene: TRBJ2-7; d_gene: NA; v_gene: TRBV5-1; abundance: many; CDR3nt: TGCGCCAGCAGCTTGGCCCCGGGTTCTCCTGGCGAGCAGTACTTC; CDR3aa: CASSLAPGSPGEQYF
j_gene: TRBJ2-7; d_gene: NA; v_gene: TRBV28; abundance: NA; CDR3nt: TGTGCCAGCAGTTACCTAGCTGGGGAGCAGTACTTC; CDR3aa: CASSYLAGEQYF
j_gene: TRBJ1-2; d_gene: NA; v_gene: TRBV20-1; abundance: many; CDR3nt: TGCAGTGCTAGGGCCGGGGCAGACTATGGCTACACCTTC; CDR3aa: CSARAGADYGYTF
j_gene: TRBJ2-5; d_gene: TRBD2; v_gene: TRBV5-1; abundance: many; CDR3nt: TGCGCCAGCAGCTCCGCGGGAGGGCCACAAGAGACCCAGTACTTC; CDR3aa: CASSSAGGPQETQYF
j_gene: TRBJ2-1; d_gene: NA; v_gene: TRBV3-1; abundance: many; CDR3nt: TGTGCCAGCAGCCAATTAGGACTGAACTACAATGAGCAGTTCTTC; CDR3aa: CASSQLGLNYNEQFF
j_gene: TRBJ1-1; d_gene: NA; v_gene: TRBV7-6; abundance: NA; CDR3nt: TGTGCCAGCAGCCCTGAGGAGGGTTCTGAAGCTTTCTTT; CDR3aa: CASSPEEGSEAFF
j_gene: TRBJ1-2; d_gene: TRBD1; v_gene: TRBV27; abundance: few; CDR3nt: TGTGCCAGCAATTTTACAGGGGGCGTTGGCTACACCTTC; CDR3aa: CASNFTGGVGYTF
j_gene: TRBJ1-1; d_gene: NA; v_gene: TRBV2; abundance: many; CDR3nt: TGTGCCAGCATCTCGGAGCGCGGAGTAAACACTGAAGCTTTCTTT; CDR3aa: CASISERGVNTEAFF
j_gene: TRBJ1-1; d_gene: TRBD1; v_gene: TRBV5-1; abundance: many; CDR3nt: TGCGCCAGCAGCTCTGGACAGGACACTGAAGCTTTCTTT; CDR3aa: CASSSGQDTEAFF
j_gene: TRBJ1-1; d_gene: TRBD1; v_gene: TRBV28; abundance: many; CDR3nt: TGTGCCAGCAGTTACACAGGGGCTGAAGCTTTCTTT; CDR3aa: CASSYTGAEAFF
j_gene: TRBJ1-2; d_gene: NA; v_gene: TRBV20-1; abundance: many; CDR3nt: TGCAGTGCTAGTCCCCGTGGCTACACCTTC; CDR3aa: CSASPRGYTF
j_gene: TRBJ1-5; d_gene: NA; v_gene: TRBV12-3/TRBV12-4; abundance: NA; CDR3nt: TGTGCCAGCAGCCACAGGGTTAGCAATCAGCCCCAGCATTTT; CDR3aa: CASSHRVSNQPQHF
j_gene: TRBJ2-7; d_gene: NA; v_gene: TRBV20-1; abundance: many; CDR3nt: TGCAGTGCTCCGGAACAGGGAAGACAGTACTTC; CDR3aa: CSAPEQGRQYF
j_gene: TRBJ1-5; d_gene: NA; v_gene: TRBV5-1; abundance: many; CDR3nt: TGCGCCAGCAGCTTAAGTTCAGGGGACCAGCCCCAGCATTTT; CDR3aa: CASSLSSGDQPQHF
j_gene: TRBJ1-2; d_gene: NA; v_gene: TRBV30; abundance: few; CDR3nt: TGTGCCTGGAGGACTTATTCTCTCCGCTATGGCTACACCTTC; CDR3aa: CAWRTYSLRYGYTF
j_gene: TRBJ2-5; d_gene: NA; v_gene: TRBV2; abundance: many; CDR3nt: TGTGCCAGCACCTGGAATTTGGCGCGGCACTACCAAGAGACCCAGTACTTC; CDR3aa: CASTWNLARHYQETQYF
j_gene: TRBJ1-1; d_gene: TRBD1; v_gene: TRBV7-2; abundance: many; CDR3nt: TGTGCCAGCAGGGGACAGTCCGTCACTGAAGCTTTCTTT; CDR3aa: CASRGQSVTEAFF
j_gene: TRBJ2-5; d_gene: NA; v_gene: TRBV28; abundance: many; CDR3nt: TGTGCCAGCAGTTTATTGGGGGCGCAAGAGACCCAGTACTTC; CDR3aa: CASSLLGAQETQYF
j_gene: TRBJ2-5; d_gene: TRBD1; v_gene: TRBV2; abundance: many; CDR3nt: TGTGCCAGTGTGACAGGGGCAGAGACCCAGTACTTC; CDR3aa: CASVTGAETQYF
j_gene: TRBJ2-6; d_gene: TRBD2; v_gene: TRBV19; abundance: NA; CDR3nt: TGTGCCAGTAGATATCTGGGACTAGCGGGAGCCTCTGGGGCCAACGTCCTGACTTTC; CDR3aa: CASRYLGLAGASGANVLTF
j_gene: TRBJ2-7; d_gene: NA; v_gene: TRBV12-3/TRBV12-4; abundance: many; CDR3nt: TGTGCCAGCAGTTTAGGCTTCCCCTCCTACGAGCAGTACTTC; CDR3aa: CASSLGFPSYEQYF
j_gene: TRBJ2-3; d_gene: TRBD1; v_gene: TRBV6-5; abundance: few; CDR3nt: TGTGCCAGCAGTTACCGGGACAGGAGGTCGGATACGCAGTATTTT; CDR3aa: CASSYRDRRSDTQYF
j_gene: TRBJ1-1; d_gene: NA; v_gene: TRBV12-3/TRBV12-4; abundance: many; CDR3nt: TGTGCCAGCAGCTCACCCGGGACTGAGGCTTTCTTT; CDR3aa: CASSSPGTEAFF
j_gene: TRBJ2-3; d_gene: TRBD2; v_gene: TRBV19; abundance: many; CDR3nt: TGTGCCAGTAGTGCGGGAGGGTCCCCCACAGATACGCAGTATTTT; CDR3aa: CASSAGGSPTDTQYF
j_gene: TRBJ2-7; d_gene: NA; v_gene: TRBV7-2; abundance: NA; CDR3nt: TGTGCCAGCAGCTCCACCCAGGGGTACGAGCAGTACTTC; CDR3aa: CASSSTQGYEQYF
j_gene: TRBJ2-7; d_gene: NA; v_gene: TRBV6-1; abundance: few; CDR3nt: TGTGCCAGCAGCACCGGCCGGGCCGGGTACGAGCAGTACTTC; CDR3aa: CASSTGRAGYEQYF
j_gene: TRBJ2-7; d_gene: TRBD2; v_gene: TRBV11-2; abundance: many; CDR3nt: TGTGCCAGCAGCTTAGAATTTGGGACTAGCGGGCGGTACGAGCAGTACTTC; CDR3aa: CASSLEFGTSGRYEQYF
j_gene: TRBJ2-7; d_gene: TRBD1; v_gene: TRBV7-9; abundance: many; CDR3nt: TGTGCCAGCAGCTTAGGCCAGGGGGAAACCTACGAGCAGTACTTC; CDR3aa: CASSLGQGETYEQYF
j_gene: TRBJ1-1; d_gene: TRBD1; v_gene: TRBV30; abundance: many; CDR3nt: TGTGCCTGTAACAGGGGTTCTGGCACTGAAGCTTTCTTT; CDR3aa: CACNRGSGTEAFF
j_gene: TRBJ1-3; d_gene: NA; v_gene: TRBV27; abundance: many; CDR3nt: TGTGCCAGCAGTTTATTTCAACCCAGGAGCTCTGGAAACACCATATATTTT; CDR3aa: CASSLFQPRSSGNTIYF
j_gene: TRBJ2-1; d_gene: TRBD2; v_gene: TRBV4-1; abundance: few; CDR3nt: TGCGCCAGCAGCTACGGACTAGCGGGAGGGTATGAGCAGTTCTTC; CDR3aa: CASSYGLAGGYEQFF